The text below deals with one T cell receptor beta chain. This sample was included in a study of blood T cell repertoires in COVID-19. Overall study: PBMCs, B-cell-depleted T cells, or T cells were the source of the cDNA or gDNA that made up the material.

Data came from immunoSEQ multiplex PCR; TCRdb stores just in-frame clones and leaves some out. The sample lists around 250,000 clones, around 88% occurring once. All enrollees were roughly 18 to 95 years old and from 24 US areas. The clonotype was recovered from a woman aged 40 to 50 with acute COVID-19. The sequenced material came from PBMCs or T cells enriched from blood (not recorded which).

The CDR3 DNA follows: TGTGCCAGCAGCCCTAGGCCAAGCGGCCGCACAGATACGCAGTATTTT. It is translated as CASSPRPSGRTDTQYF. The rearrangement uses TRBV14 and TRBJ2-3, with D possibly TRBD2 on 5 matching bases. The V gene lost 4 bases and the J gene lost 1 base, with 15 bases spanning the gap. The CDR3 contains 16 residues. Germline V gene lookup returns CDR1 SGHDN and CDR2 FVKESK.